Below, 30 T cell receptor beta chains from the same sample are listed, as sequenced in a study of tumor-infiltrating lymphocytes in primary liver carcinoma. cDNA specific to TCR beta was made from around 450 ng of total RNA, with a constant-region primer employed for priming. Amplification in three nested multiplex PCR rounds with slightly modified ARM-PCR gave rise to TCR beta libraries. The first two PCR rounds used TRBV1-TRBV30 primers with a Cbeta primer, roughly 10 cycles each. TCRdb analysed the multiplex PCR reads with MiXCR anew, one entry per CDR3 protein. The top ten clones hold over 9% of a sample with 90,000 to 100,000 distinct CDR3 sequences, almost 70% of them seen once. For each extraction, RNA and DNA were obtained together from around 18-30 mg of unsorted bulk tissue. Material: liver tumor tissue from sampling region 5. Sample subset: tumor region T5, tumor centre. Receptors were obtained from a woman aged 55-70 years with primary liver carcinoma and hepatitis B virus infection.

Regarding this clonotype: A much larger clone differs by one base, so this may be a read error. The chain recombines TRBV28 with TRBJ2-1, with D possibly being TRBD1 (6 bases). The CDR3 extends over 11 amino acids. V lost 11 bases, J lost 6 bases, and 11 bases lay in between. Per germline, CDR1 MDHEN and CDR2 SYDVKM. DNA of the CDR3: TGTGCCGGCAACAGGGTCAATGAGCAGTTCTTC. Protein: CAGNRVNEQFF.

This chain connects TRBV5-1 to TRBJ2-1; D not resolved. The germline CDR1 and CDR2 sequences are SGHRS and YFSETQ. Trimming left V 0 bases short and J 8 bases short, with 15 bases between. The CDR3 covers 15 residues. CDR3 sequence: CASSLEDGPIDEQFF. In DNA form, the CDR3 reads TGCGCCAGCAGCTTGGAGGACGGACCGATAGATGAGCAGTTCTTC. The whole variable domain, remainder taken from reference TRBV5-1 and TRBJ2-1, is KAGVTQTPRYLIKTRGQQVTLSCSPISGHRSVSWYQQTPGQGLQFLFEYFSETQRNKGNFPGRFSGRQFSNSRSEMNVSTLELGDSALYLCASSLEDGPIDEQFFGPGTRLTVL.

Points on this clonotype: This sequence may be a read error, since a much larger clone differs from it by one base. In this CDR3 the conserved last residue, phenylalanine or tryptophan, is missing, so a read error is likely. V and J are TRBV6-4 and TRBJ2-6; no firm D call. V was clipped by 2 bases and J by 0 bases, with 8 bases between them. In germline, CDR1 is MRHNA, CDR2 SNTAGT. The CDR3 is 16 residues long. In nucleotides, the CDR3 is TGTGCCAGCAGTGACGACACCAGCTCTGGGGCCAACGTCCTGACTGTC. This gives the protein CASSDDTSSGANVLTV.

The chain carries TRBV20-1 and TRBJ2-1; D may be TRBD2 (5 bases). This CDR3 is built from 14 residues. Germline CDR1 is DFQATT and CDR2 is SNEGSKA (reference sequence). The V gene lost 6 bases and the J gene lost 8 bases, with 20 bases spanning the gap. CDR3 bases: TGCAGTGCCCCCACGGGGAACCCTCGGGATGAGCAGTTCTTC. Translating gives CSAPTGNPRDEQFF.

This clonotype was detected many times. This rearrangement joins TRBV6-5 to TRBJ2-4; a possible D gene is TRBD1 (5 bases). This CDR3 has 13 residues. Trimming took 5 bases from V and 8 from J, leaving 13 bases between them. Germline values: CDR1 MNHEY, CDR2 SVGAGI. Written as DNA, the CDR3 is TGTGCCAGCAGTCCTCCAGGGTGGGACATTCAGTACTTC. Protein product: CASSPPGWDIQYF.

Note on this clonotype: A much larger clone differs by one base, so this may be a read error. This chain uses TRBV5-4 with TRBJ1-6; D not resolved. The germline V and J ends were trimmed by 0 bases and 5 bases, with 9 bases remaining between them. Germline-derived CDR1 and CDR2 are SGHNT and YYREEE (reference sequence). The CDR3 consists of 15 residues. The CDR3 sequence: CASSLEANHNSPLHF. The CDR3 DNA reads as TGTGCCAGCAGCTTGGAGGCAAACCATAATTCACCCCTCCACTTT.

This clonotype came up many times. The chain combines TRBV5-1 with TRBJ2-3, with TRBD2 matching 8 bases. J gave up 0 bases and V 0 bases, and 3 bases lay outside the gene matches. Germline CDR1 and CDR2: SGHRS and YFSETQ. The CDR3 runs to 16 residues. This chain's CDR3 is CASSLAGLASTDTQYF. In nucleotides, the CDR3 is TGCGCCAGCAGCTTGGCCGGACTAGCTAGCACAGATACGCAGTATTTT.

The V and J genes are TRBV29-1 and TRBJ2-2; 7 bases line up with TRBD2. CDR1 SQVTM and CDR2 ANQGSEA come from the germline V gene. The trim removed 7 bases at V and 13 bases at J, leaving 9 bases unmatched. The CDR3 totals 11 residues. The CDR3 reads CSAGTTGRLFF. CDR3 nucleotides: TGCAGCGCTGGGACTACCGGGAGGCTGTTTTTT.

The count of this clonotype is one. The chain combines TRBV5-4 with TRBJ2-7; a possible D gene is TRBD1 (7 bases). V was trimmed by 0 bases and J by 10 bases, leaving 17 bases between them. There are 14 residues in the CDR3. Looked up from germline, CDR1 is SGHNT and CDR2 is YYREEE (reference sequence). The CDR3 sequence is CASSLGAGGCDQYF. The CDR3 nucleotides are TGTGCCAGCAGCTTGGGGGCAGGGGGGTGCGATCAGTACTTC.

The chain carries TRBV29-1 and TRBJ2-7, with D perhaps matching TRBD1 (6 bases). Looked up from germline, CDR1 is SQVTM and CDR2 is ANQGSEA. V was pared by 5 bases and J by 6 bases, with 17 bases between. The CDR3 has 13 residues. The CDR3 sequence is CSVWGQGVGEQYF. CDR3 bases: TGCAGCGTTTGGGGGCAAGGGGTCGGCGAGCAGTACTTC.

Worth noting for this clonotype: Given the absence of the conserved phenylalanine or tryptophan at the CDR3 end, a read error is likely. The DNA is left out, because the CDR3 cannot be placed on it with certainty; the CDR3 is given as TCRdb lists it. The rearrangement joins TRBV6-6 to TRBJ2-5; TRBD2 was called by the table and not checked on the DNA. The CDR3 sequence runs 13 residues, both termini included. Germline-derived CDR1 and CDR2 are MNHNY and SVGAGI (reference sequence). CDR3 residues: CASSYLAGETRYL.

Of note for this clonotype: One junction end disagrees with the germline gene, perhaps due to a read error. The CDR3 coding sequence is TGCACCGTTGGACAGGGGGCAGATACGCAGCATTTT. Its translation is CTVGQGADTQHF. The chain carries TRBV29-1 and TRBJ2-3; 11 nucleotides align to TRBD1. The assigned J gene may be wrong: the sequence end matches TRBJ1-5 better. The germline V gene encodes CDR1 SQVTM and CDR2 ANQGSEA. This CDR3 has 12 amino acids.

This chain links TRBV11-2 with TRBJ1-5, with a weak D call TRBD1 (5 bases). CDR1 SGHAT and CDR2 FQNNGV come from the germline V gene. The CDR3 consists of 13 residues. CDR3 amino acids: CTGSQEGRQPQHF. The DNA for the CDR3 is TGTACCGGCAGCCAGGAGGGGCGTCAGCCCCAGCATTTT.

This clonotype has at least ten counts. The genes are TRBV6-6 and TRBJ1-1, with D perhaps matching TRBD1 (5 bases). CDR1 and CDR2 (germline): MNHNY, SVGAGI (reference sequence). The CDR3 runs to 12 residues. Trimming shortened V by 3 bases and J by 7 bases, and 9 bases separated the two germline ends. CDR3 loop: CASSYGDLEAFF. The CDR3 DNA follows: TGTGCCAGCAGTTATGGGGACCTTGAAGCTTTCTTT.

A word on this clonotype: Because it lacks the conserved phenylalanine or tryptophan at the end, this CDR3 is likely a read error. The V and J genes are TRBV11-1 and TRBJ2-7, with a possible D match to TRBD2 (6 bases). Trimming stripped 5 bases from V and 6 bases from J, with 20 bases between. CDR1 and CDR2 (germline): SGHAT, FQDESV (reference sequence). CDR3 length equals 15 residues. CDR3: CASSPRTRGLREQYL. The CDR3 nucleotides are TGTGCCAGCAGCCCTCGGACAAGAGGACTACGCGAGCAGTACCTC.

A note on this clonotype: The junction departs from the called germline gene at one end, perhaps through a read error. This sequence joins TRBV5-1 and TRBJ2-7, with 7 positions matching TRBD1. In germline, CDR1 is SGHRS, CDR2 YFSETQ. CDR3 size: 15 residues. Here the CDR3 reads CASSSRGQSPYEQYF. In nucleotides, the CDR3 is TGTGCCAGCAGCTCTCGGGGACAGTCCCCCTACGAGCAGTACTTC. Variable domain in full (rest from reference TRBV5-1 and TRBJ2-7): KAGVTQTPRYLIKTRGQQVTLSCSPISGHRSVSWYQQTPGQGLQFLFEYFSETQRNKGNFPGRFSGRQFSNSRSEMNVSTLELGDSALYLCASSSRGQSPYEQYFGPGTRLTVT.

To note about this clonotype: Germline is not matched at one junction end, which may reflect a read error. The chain is built from TRBV29-1 and TRBJ2-3, with a tentative D call TRBD2 (5 bases). Germline lookup yields CDR1 SQVTM and CDR2 ANQGSEA. The CDR3 extends over 13 amino acids. The CDR3 sequence: CSVEFRVGDTQYF. As DNA, the CDR3 is TGCAGCGTTGAATTTAGGGTCGGGGATACGCAATATTTT.

In the case of this clonotype: Since a much larger clone is just one base distant, this may be a read error. The J gene is TRBJ2-1, the V gene TRBV6-2 or TRBV6-3, with 7 bases matching TRBD2. The germline V gene has CDR1 MNHEY and CDR2 SVGEGT. The CDR3 is made up of 15 amino acids. With 7 bases clipped from V and 4 bases from J, the junction kept 10 bases outside the gene matches. The CDR3 loop is CASTLEGLPYNEQFF. As DNA, the CDR3 is TGTGCCAGCACTCTCGAGGGACTACCTTACAATGAGCAGTTCTTC.

At least ten counts were recorded for this clonotype. The genes are TRBV6-2 or TRBV6-3 and TRBJ2-1; 7 bases map to TRBD2. This CDR3 has 11 residues. Looked up from germline, CDR1 is MNHEY and CDR2 is SVGEGT. V lost 6 bases, J lost 10 bases, and 3 bases stayed unmatched. The chain's CDR3 is CASSLAAEQFF. DNA for the CDR3: TGTGCCAGCAGCCTAGCGGCGGAGCAGTTCTTC.

As to this clonotype: A read error is possible here, since a much larger clone lies one base away. The chain links TRBV4-2 to TRBJ1-4; 9 positions agree with TRBD1. CDR1 is LGHNA and CDR2 is YNFKEQ in the germline V gene. The CDR3 has 16 residues. V was clipped by 5 bases and J by 7 bases; unmatched bases: 11. The CDR3 spells CASSADVETGGEKLFF. CDR3 bases: TGTGCCAGCAGCGCCGATGTGGAGACAGGGGGTGAAAAACTGTTTTTT.

This clonotype turned up a few times. Just one base apart from a much larger clone, this may be a read error. The chain couples TRBV5-8 to TRBJ2-1; 13 bases align to TRBD2. Germline V gives CDR1 SGHTS, CDR2 YDEGEE. The CDR3 has 15 amino acids. CDR3 loop: CDSSTGTSGNNEQFF. CDR3 nucleotides: TGTGACAGCAGCACCGGGACTAGCGGGAACAATGAGCAGTTCTTC.

To note about this clonotype: At one of its ends the junction is not consistent with the germline gene, which may arise from a read error. The V call is TRBV6-4, the J call TRBJ2-1; tentatively, D is TRBD2 (6 bases). In germline, CDR1 is MRHNA, CDR2 SNTAGT. CDR3 length: 14 amino acids. CDR3 sequence (DNA): TGTGCCAGCAGTGACGGGGCGGGGATGGGTGAGCAGTCCTTC. This gives the protein CASSDGAGMGEQSF.

In the case of this clonotype: The junction departs from germline at one end; a sequencing error may be responsible. The chain has TRBV5-1 and TRBJ1-3, with 7 bases identical to TRBD1. There are 14 residues in the CDR3. The germline V gene has CDR1 SGHRS and CDR2 YFSETQ. The CDR3 spells CTSRQGSAGDTIYF. CDR3 in DNA: TGCACCAGCCGACAGGGCTCGGCTGGAGACACCATATATTTT.

At least ten counts were recorded for this clonotype. The V and J genes are TRBV4-1 and TRBJ2-7, with TRBD2 matching 11 bases. Germline V gives CDR1 MGHRA, CDR2 YSYEKL. V shed 2 bases, J shed 4 bases, and the junction held 4 bases outside the gene matches. The CDR3 consists of 15 residues. The CDR3, as DNA: TGCGCCAGCAGCCAAACTAGCGGGAGACAGTACGAGCAGTACTTC. Amino acid sequence: CASSQTSGRQYEQYF.

This clonotype was detected only a few times. In this CDR3 the conserved last residue, phenylalanine or tryptophan, is missing, so a read error is likely. The chain couples TRBV11-2 to TRBJ2-3, with a possible D match to TRBD2 (5 bases). CDR3 size: 14 residues. Looked up from germline, CDR1 is SGHAT and CDR2 is FQNNGV. V was trimmed by 5 bases and J by 8 bases, leaving 17 bases between them. CDR3: CASSPAGRAATQYL. The CDR3 nucleotides are TGTGCCAGCAGCCCAGCCGGGCGGGCAGCTACGCAGTATTTA.

The V and J genes are TRBV20-1 and TRBJ2-1; D unclear. There are 14 residues in the CDR3. V lost 8 bases to trimming and J lost 4 bases, with 18 bases between them. Germline CDR1 reads DFQATT; CDR2 reads SNEGSKA (reference sequence). The CDR3 loop is CSTIARSGYNEQFF. The CDR3 nucleotides read TGCAGTACTATAGCTAGGTCTGGGTACAATGAGCAGTTCTTC.

In the case of this clonotype: Germline and junction disagree at one end, which may indicate a read error. The chain recombines TRBV11-2 with TRBJ2-5; D is uncertain. CDR1 SGHAT and CDR2 FQNNGV come from the germline V gene. There are 12 residues in the CDR3. The CDR3, as DNA: TGTGCCAGCAGCTCCGATCTAAAGACCCAGTATTTC. It yields the protein CASSSDLKTQYF.

Remarks on this clonotype: The junction departs from the called germline gene at one end, perhaps through a read error. As DNA, the CDR3 is TGTGCCAGCGGCCGACAGGGTCAAGACTACGCCTTC. This translates into CASGRQGQDYAF. This chain joins TRBV6-1 and TRBJ1-2; 7 nucleotides match TRBD1. The CDR3 has 12 residues. The germline V gene encodes CDR1 MNHNS and CDR2 SASEGT.

As to this clonotype: Possible read error: a much larger clone is one base away. V and J are TRBV24-1 and TRBJ2-5, with 12 bases fitting TRBD2. CDR1 is KGHDR and CDR2 is SFDVKD in the germline V gene. The CDR3 is 17 amino acids. The CDR3 loop reads CVTSDSRTSGMLGTQYF. DNA for the CDR3: TGTGTCACCAGTGATTCCCGGACTAGCGGGATGTTAGGGACCCAGTACTTC.

This clonotype was observed a few times. One end of the junction is discordant with germline, which a read error may explain. The chain employs TRBV11-3 and TRBJ2-3; 8 bases fit TRBD2. CDR3 size: 17 residues. From germline, CDR1 is SGHNT and CDR2 YENEEA. The CDR3 region is CASSLESGLAGTDTQCF. In DNA, the CDR3 is TGTGCCAGCAGCTTGGAATCGGGGCTAGCGGGCACAGATACGCAGTGTTTT.